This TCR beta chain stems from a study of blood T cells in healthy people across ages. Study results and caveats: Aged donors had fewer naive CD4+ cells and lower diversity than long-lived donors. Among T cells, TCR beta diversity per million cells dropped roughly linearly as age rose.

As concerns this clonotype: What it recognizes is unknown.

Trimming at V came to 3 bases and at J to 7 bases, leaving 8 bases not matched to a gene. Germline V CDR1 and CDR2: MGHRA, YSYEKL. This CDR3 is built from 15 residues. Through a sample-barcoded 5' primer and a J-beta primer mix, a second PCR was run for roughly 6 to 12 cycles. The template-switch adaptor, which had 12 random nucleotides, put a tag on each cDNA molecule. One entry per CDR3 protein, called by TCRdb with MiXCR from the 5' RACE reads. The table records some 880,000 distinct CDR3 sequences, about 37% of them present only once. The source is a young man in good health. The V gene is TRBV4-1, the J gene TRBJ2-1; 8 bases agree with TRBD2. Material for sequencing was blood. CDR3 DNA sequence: TGCGCCAGCAGCCACCCGGGACTAGGGTATAATGAGCAGTTCTTC. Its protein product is CASSHPGLGYNEQFF.